Listed below are T cell receptor beta chains from one sample, sequenced in a study of shared clonotypes between healthy human individuals. TCRdb's copy holds only in-frame clones and misses some; the assay was immunoSEQ multiplex PCR. The data contain some 2.1 million clones, just over 90% of them seen just once; the ten biggest clones take up around 1.7%. Material: naive CD8+ T cells from PBMCs. The receptors shown here come from a man younger than 35 in good health. Some clones in this sample may be carry-over from other donors' samples. Each CDR3 is given with its conserved first and last residue. D genes are given only for firm matches. Rows may omit the clone size; those that give it use once, few, many or a size class.

cdr3_length d_call j_call v_call clone_size cdr3_aa cdr3_nt
12 TRBD1 TRBJ1-1 TRBV7-9 NA CASSFNRGEAFF TGTGCCAGCAGCTTTAACAGGGGGGAAGCTTTCTTT
14 NA TRBJ2-1 TRBV7-9 NA CASSLGGLHNEQFF TGTGCCAGCAGCCTAGGGGGACTGCACAATGAGCAGTTCTTC
14 NA TRBJ2-1 TRBV27 NA CASTVTGGYNEQFF TGTGCCAGCACTGTCACTGGGGGTTACAATGAGCAGTTCTTC
14 NA TRBJ2-7 TRBV10-3 once CAISPGPRSYEQYF TGTGCCATCAGTCCGGGACCTAGGTCCTACGAGCAGTACTTC
11 TRBD1 TRBJ2-7 TRBV29-1 NA CSARDSYEQYF TGCAGCGCCAGGGACAGCTACGAGCAGTACTTC
16 NA TRBJ2-3 TRBV28 once CASSLSLRSGHDTQYF TGTGCCAGCAGTTTATCACTTCGGTCCGGTCACGATACGCAGTATTTT
13 NA TRBJ1-1 TRBV30 few CAWSVFENTEAFF TGTGCCTGGAGTGTTTTTGAGAACACTGAAGCTTTCTTT
12 NA TRBJ2-7 TRBV7-2 once CASSFGTYEQYF TGTGCCAGCAGCTTTGGGACCTACGAGCAGTACTTC
17 NA TRBJ1-1 TRBV7-8 NA CASSLALQPKMNTEAFF TGTGCCAGCAGCTTAGCGCTTCAGCCCAAGATGAACACTGAAGCTTTCTTT
14 NA TRBJ2-1 TRBV5-8 NA CASPVGGNYNEQFF TGTGCCAGCCCCGTGGGCGGGAACTACAATGAGCAGTTCTTC
16 NA TRBJ2-2 TRBV9 NA CASSEGPTLNTGELFF TGTGCCAGCAGCGAGGGACCGACCCTGAACACCGGGGAGCTGTTTTTT
12 NA TRBJ2-2 TRBV11-2 NA CASYPGTGELFF TGTGCCAGCTACCCGGGGACCGGGGAGCTGTTTTTT
17 TRBD2 TRBJ2-5 TRBV5-1 NA CASSPPRVGTSGETQYF TGCGCCAGCAGCCCCCCTCGCGTCGGGACTAGTGGGGAGACCCAGTACTTC
16 NA TRBJ2-2 TRBV7-9 once CASSPPGLQTTGELFF TGTGCCAGCAGCCCACCGGGACTCCAAACCACCGGGGAGCTGTTTTTT
11 NA TRBJ2-1 TRBV27 NA CASSPGLEQFF TGTGCCAGCAGTCCCGGACTAGAGCAGTTCTTC
12 NA TRBJ2-3 TRBV11-3 once CASRPWRDTQYF TGTGCCAGCAGACCATGGCGAGATACGCAGTATTTT
13 NA TRBJ2-7 TRBV27 once CASSLGIWYEQYF TGTGCCAGCAGTTTAGGGATCTGGTACGAGCAGTACTTC
15 NA TRBJ1-5 TRBV28 NA CASSPVGVRDQPQHF TGTGCCAGCAGTCCGGTGGGGGTGAGGGATCAGCCCCAGCATTTT
14 NA TRBJ1-1 TRBV2 NA CASSYGTLNTEAFF TGTGCCAGCAGTTACGGTACTTTGAACACTGAAGCTTTCTTT
12 NA TRBJ2-7 TRBV5-1 few CASSLSGYEQYF TGCGCCAGCAGCTTGTCGGGCTACGAGCAGTACTTC
15 TRBD2 TRBJ2-1 TRBV27 NA CASRYRPGTRNEQFF TGTGCCAGCAGATACCGTCCCGGGACTAGGAATGAGCAGTTCTTC
16 NA TRBJ2-5 TRBV28 NA CASSFPLDVGPETQYF TGTGCCAGCAGTTTCCCCCTAGACGTGGGTCCAGAGACCCAGTACTTC
15 NA TRBJ1-3 TRBV27 once CASSLRQSSGNTIYF TGTGCCAGCAGTCTCCGACAGTCCTCTGGAAACACCATATATTTT
15 TRBD2 TRBJ2-1 TRBV11-2 NA CASSSGLAGGHEQFF TGTGCCAGCAGCTCGGGACTAGCGGGAGGGCATGAGCAGTTCTTC
15 NA TRBJ2-5 TRBV5-1 NA CASSPDYITGETQYF TGCGCCAGTAGCCCGGACTACATTACGGGAGAGACCCAGTACTTC
16 TRBD1 TRBJ2-3 TRBV27 once CASSDRGVKDTDTQYF TGTGCCAGCTCGGACAGGGGCGTGAAGGACACAGATACGCAGTATTTT
11 NA TRBJ1-2 TRBV5-1 NA CASSWAGGYTF TGCGCCAGCAGCTGGGCTGGGGGCTACACCTTC
12 NA TRBJ1-2 TRBV6-1 NA CASRFRGAGYTF TGTGCCAGCAGGTTTCGGGGTGCTGGCTACACCTTC
17 NA TRBJ1-1 TRBV5-8 NA CASSPGDRSLPNTEAFF TGTGCCAGCAGCCCGGGGGACCGAAGCCTCCCGAACACTGAAGCTTTCTTT
15 NA TRBJ1-4 TRBV4-1 NA CASSQEPGLGEKLFF TGCGCCAGCAGCCAAGAACCCGGGTTAGGTGAAAAACTGTTTTTT
15 NA TRBJ2-3 TRBV6-1 NA CATNLRGTLWDTQYF TGTGCCACGAACCTCCGGGGGACGCTATGGGATACGCAGTATTTT
12 TRBD1 TRBJ1-2 TRBV5-1 NA CASSDDRGGYTF TGCGCCAGCAGCGACGACAGGGGTGGCTACACCTTC
15 TRBD2 TRBJ2-2 TRBV27 NA CASSLVAGAPGELFF TGTGCCAGCAGTTTAGTAGCGGGAGCCCCCGGGGAGCTGTTTTTT
14 TRBD1 TRBJ1-2 TRBV28 NA CASSSTQGAYGYTF TGTGCCAGCAGTTCGACGCAGGGGGCGTATGGCTACACCTTC
14 NA TRBJ2-7 TRBV28 NA CASSFGQGPYEQYF TGTGCCAGCAGTTTTGGGCAGGGGCCCTACGAGCAGTACTTC
13 NA TRBJ2-5 TRBV27 NA CASSSGSVETQYF TGTGCCAGCTCCTCCGGGTCGGTGGAGACCCAGTACTTC
16 TRBD1 TRBJ1-5 TRBV9 NA CASSAGQGDKNQPQHF TGTGCCAGCAGCGCGGGACAGGGGGATAAGAATCAGCCCCAGCATTTT
16 TRBD2 TRBJ2-2 TRBV11-2 NA CASSLGMREPVGELFF TGTGCCAGCAGCTTAGGGATGCGGGAGCCCGTCGGGGAGCTGTTTTTT
18 NA TRBJ2-5 TRBV7-9 NA CASSHGPAWRANQETQYF TGTGCCAGCAGCCATGGGCCGGCCTGGAGGGCTAACCAAGAGACCCAGTACTTC
12 TRBD1 TRBJ2-7 TRBV7-9 NA CATGQGSYEQYF TGTGCCACCGGACAGGGAAGCTACGAGCAGTACTTC
15 TRBD2 TRBJ2-3 TRBV9 NA CASSPSGASTDTQYF TGTGCCAGCAGCCCTAGCGGAGCTAGCACAGATACGCAGTATTTT
15 TRBD2 TRBJ2-7 TRBV6-6 NA CASSYGQRESGEQYF TGTGCCAGCAGTTACGGCCAGCGGGAGTCAGGAGAGCAGTACTTC
14 TRBD1 TRBJ1-5 TRBV4-1 NA CASSLGQGSQPQHF TGCGCCAGCAGCCTAGGACAGGGAAGTCAGCCCCAGCATTTT
14 NA TRBJ2-7 TRBV5-1 NA CASSLDGSTYEQYF TGCGCCAGCAGCTTGGACGGCAGTACCTACGAGCAGTACTTC
16 NA TRBJ2-6 TRBV28 NA CASSLWLDSGANVLTF TGTGCCAGCAGTTTATGGTTGGACTCTGGGGCCAACGTCCTGACTTTC
14 NA TRBJ2-7 TRBV19 NA CASSTGQRSGEQYF TGTGCCAGTAGTACCGGACAGCGCTCCGGCGAGCAGTACTTC
15 NA TRBJ2-5 TRBV6-5 NA CASSYSRALQETQYF TGTGCCAGCAGTTACTCAAGGGCATTACAAGAGACCCAGTACTTC
14 NA TRBJ2-7 TRBV14 NA CASSPVRGFNEQYF TGTGCCAGCAGCCCAGTTAGGGGTTTTAACGAGCAGTACTTC
13 NA TRBJ1-5 TRBV28 NA CASSPLVGQPQHF TGTGCCAGCAGTCCCCTGGTCGGGCAGCCCCAGCATTTT
14 NA TRBJ2-3 TRBV2 NA CASTLAVRTDTQYF TGTGCCAGCACTCTCGCGGTACGCACAGATACGCAGTATTTT
13 NA TRBJ2-3 TRBV9 NA CASSGSNGDTQYF TGTGCCAGCAGCGGGTCCAACGGGGATACGCAGTATTTT
15 NA TRBJ2-3 TRBV9 NA CASSVDSAPLDTQYF TGTGCCAGCAGCGTAGATAGCGCCCCGCTGGATACGCAGTATTTT
18 TRBD2 TRBJ2-1 TRBV7-8 NA CASSLGRLAGNLYNEQFF TGTGCCAGCAGCTTAGGGAGACTAGCGGGAAATCTTTACAATGAGCAGTTCTTC
17 TRBD1 TRBJ1-5 TRBV19 NA CASSIDLGTGDNQPQHF TGTGCCAGTAGTATAGATTTGGGGACAGGAGACAATCAGCCCCAGCATTTT
14 TRBD2 TRBJ2-1 TRBV6-5 NA CASSAQSPGGEQFF TGTGCCAGCAGTGCCCAAAGTCCGGGGGGGGAGCAGTTCTTC